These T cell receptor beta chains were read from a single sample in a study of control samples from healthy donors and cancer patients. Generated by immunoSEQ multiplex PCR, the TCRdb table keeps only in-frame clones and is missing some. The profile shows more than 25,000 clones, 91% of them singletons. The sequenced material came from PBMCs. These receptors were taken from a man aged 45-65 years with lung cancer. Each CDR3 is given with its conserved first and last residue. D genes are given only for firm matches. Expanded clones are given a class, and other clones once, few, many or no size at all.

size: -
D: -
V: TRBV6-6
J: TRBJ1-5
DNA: TGTGCCAGCAGTCGACAGACCGATAGCAATCAGCCCCAGCATTTT
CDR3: CASSRQTDSNQPQHF

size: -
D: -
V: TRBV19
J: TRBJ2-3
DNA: TGTGCCAGTAGTATGGAAGGGCTAGCCAAAGATACGCAGTATTTT
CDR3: CASSMEGLAKDTQYF

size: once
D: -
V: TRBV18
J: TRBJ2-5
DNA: TGTGCCAGCTCACGACTACAGATGGAGACCCAGTACTTC
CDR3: CASSRLQMETQYF

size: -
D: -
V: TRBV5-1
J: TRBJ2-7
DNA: TGCGCCAGCAGTTCTGCACCGGGACTGAACTACGAGCAGTACTTC
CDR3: CASSSAPGLNYEQYF

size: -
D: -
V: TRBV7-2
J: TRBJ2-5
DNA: TGTGCCAGCAGCTTAGGCTGGGGGCAAGAGACCCAGTACTTC
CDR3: CASSLGWGQETQYF

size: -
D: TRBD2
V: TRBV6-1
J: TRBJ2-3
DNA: TGTGCCAGCAGCGAAGGGGATAGCGGGGCAGCAGATACGCAGTATTTT
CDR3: CASSEGDSGAADTQYF

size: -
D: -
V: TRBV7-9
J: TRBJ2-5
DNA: TGTGCCAGCAGCCACGGGACTTTGCAAGAGACCCAGTACTTC
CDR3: CASSHGTLQETQYF

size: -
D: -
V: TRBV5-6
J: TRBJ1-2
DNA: TGTGCCAGCAGCTTGGTTCCAGGGCTTTCTCTTTTTGGCTACACCTTC
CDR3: CASSLVPGLSLFGYTF

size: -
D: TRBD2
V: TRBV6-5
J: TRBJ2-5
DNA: TGTGCCAGCAGTTACTCAAGCGGGAGAAAGGAGACCCAGTACTTC
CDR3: CASSYSSGRKETQYF

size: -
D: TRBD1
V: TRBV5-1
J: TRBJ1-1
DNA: TGCGCCAGCAGCTTCCGGACAGGGGAGGCCACTGAAGCTTTCTTT
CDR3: CASSFRTGEATEAFF

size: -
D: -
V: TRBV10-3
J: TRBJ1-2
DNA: TGTGCCATCAGTGAAGGGAACTATGGCTACACCTTC
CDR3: CAISEGNYGYTF

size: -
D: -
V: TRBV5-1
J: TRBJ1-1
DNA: TGCGCCAGCAGCTTGGCGGGTCTAACCACTGAAGCTTTCTTT
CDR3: CASSLAGLTTEAFF

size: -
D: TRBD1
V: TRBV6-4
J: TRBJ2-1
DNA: TGTGCCAGCAGTGACTCGATCTTACAGGGGGCACGCGATGAGCAGTTCTTC
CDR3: CASSDSILQGARDEQFF

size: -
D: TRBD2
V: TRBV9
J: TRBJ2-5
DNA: TGTGCCAGCAGCGTAGCGTCGCCTAGCGGCGGGGAGACCCAGTACTTC
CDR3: CASSVASPSGGETQYF

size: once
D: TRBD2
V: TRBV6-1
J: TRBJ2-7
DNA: TGTGCCAGCAGTGGGGGGAGCGGGGGGGCCTCTTACGAGCAGTACTTC
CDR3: CASSGGSGGASYEQYF

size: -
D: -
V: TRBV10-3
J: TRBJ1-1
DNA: TGTGCCACCTACTCCTTTTCCAGGGGTGGCACTGAAGCTTTCTTT
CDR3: CATYSFSRGGTEAFF

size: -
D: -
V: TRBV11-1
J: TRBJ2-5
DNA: TGTGCCAGCGGCGGGGCGGGGTCTCTCGAAGAGACCCAGTACTTC
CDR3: CASGGAGSLEETQYF

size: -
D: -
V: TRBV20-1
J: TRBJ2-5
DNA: TGCAGTGCTAGGGCCAACACCCAGTACTTC
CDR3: CSARANTQYF

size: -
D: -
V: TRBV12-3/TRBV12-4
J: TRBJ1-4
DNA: TGTGCCAGCAGTTTCTTGAGGGAAAAACTGTTTTTT
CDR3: CASSFLREKLFF

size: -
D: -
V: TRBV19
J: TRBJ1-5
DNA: TGTGCCAGTAGTATTTTTGGGGGAGGACAGCCCCAGCATTTT
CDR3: CASSIFGGGQPQHF

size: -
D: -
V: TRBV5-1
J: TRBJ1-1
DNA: TGCGCCAGCAGCTTGTTGGCAGGACAGAACACTGAAGCTTTCTTT
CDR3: CASSLLAGQNTEAFF

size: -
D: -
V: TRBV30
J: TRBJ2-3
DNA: TGTGCCTGGAGTAGGCCATCGGATACGCAGTATTTT
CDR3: CAWSRPSDTQYF

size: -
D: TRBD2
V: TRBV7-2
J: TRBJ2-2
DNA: TGTGCCAGCAGCTTTTTAGCGGGGACGAACACCGGGGAGCTGTTTTTT
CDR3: CASSFLAGTNTGELFF

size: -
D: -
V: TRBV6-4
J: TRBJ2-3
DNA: TGTGCCAGCAGTGAATCTGACACAATAGATACGCAGTATTTT
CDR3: CASSESDTIDTQYF

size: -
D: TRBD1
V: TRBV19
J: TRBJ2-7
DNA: TGTGCCAGTAGTTTGAACAGGGGGTACGAGCAGTACTTC
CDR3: CASSLNRGYEQYF

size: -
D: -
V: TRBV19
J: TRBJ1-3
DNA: TGTGCCAGTAGTCGCGTGTCAAGTGGGAGAGACTCTGGAAACACCATATATTTT
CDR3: CASSRVSSGRDSGNTIYF

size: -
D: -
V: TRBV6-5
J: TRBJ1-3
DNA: TGTGCCAGCAAATCGCTGGAAGGAAACACCATATATTTT
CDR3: CASKSLEGNTIYF

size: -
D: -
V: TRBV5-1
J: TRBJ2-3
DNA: TGCGCCAGTGACCAGGGGTTTAGCACAGATACGCAGTATTTT
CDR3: CASDQGFSTDTQYF

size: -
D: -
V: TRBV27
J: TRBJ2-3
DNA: TGTGCCAGCAGGGTCAAAAGGTTTGATACGCAGTATTTT
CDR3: CASRVKRFDTQYF